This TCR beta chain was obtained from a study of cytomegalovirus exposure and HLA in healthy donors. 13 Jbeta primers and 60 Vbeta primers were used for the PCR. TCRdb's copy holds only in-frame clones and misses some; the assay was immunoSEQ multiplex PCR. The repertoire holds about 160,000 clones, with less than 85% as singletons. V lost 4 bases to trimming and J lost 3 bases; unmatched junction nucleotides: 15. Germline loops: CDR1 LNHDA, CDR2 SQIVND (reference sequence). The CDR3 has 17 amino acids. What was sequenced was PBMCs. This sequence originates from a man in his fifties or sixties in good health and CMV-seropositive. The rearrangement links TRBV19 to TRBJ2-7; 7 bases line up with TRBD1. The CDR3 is CASSRTNRDRNYYEQYF. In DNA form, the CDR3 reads TGTGCCAGTAGTAGGACAAACCGGGACAGAAATTACTACGAGCAGTACTTC. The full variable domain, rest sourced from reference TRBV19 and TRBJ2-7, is DGGITQSPKYLFRKEGQNVTLSCEQNLNHDAMYWYRQDPGQGLRLIYYSQIVNDFQKGDIAEGYSVSREKKESFPLTVTSAQKNPTAFYLCASSRTNRDRNYYEQYFGPGTRLTVT.